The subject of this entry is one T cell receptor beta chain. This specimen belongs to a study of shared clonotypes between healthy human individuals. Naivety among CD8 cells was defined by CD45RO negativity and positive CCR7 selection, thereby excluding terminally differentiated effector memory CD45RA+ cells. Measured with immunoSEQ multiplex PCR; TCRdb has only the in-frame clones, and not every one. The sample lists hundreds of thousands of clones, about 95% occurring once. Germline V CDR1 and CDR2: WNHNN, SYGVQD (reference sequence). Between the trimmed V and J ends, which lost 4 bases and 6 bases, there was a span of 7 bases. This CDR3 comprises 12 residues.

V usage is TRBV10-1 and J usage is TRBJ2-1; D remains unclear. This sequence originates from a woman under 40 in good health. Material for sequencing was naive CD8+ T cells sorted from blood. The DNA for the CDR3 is TGCGCCAGCAGTGGGGCAGCCAATGAGCAGTTCTTC. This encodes CASSGAANEQFF.